A selection of T cell receptor beta chains follows, all from one sample in a study of blood T cell repertoires in COVID-19. Repertoires were generated with immunoSEQ multiplex PCR, while TCRdb's copy carries only in-frame clones and drops some. The table includes 130,000 or so clones, about 90% detected once. Material: peripheral blood. Every receptor here comes from a man aged 50 to 60 with active COVID-19. CDR3s include the opening cysteine and the closing phenylalanine or tryptophan. The D gene is left open where the match is weak. Size tells how often a clone was seen (once, few, many) or the class of an expanded clone, and some rows leave it out.

V	J	D	size	DNA	CDR3
TRBV7-2	TRBJ1-2	-	-	TGTGCCAGCAGCACCAGGGGCCTAGGGGTCTATGGCTACACCTTC	CASSTRGLGVYGYTF
TRBV7-2	TRBJ2-2	TRBD2	-	TGTGCCAGCAGCTGGACTAGCGGGACCACCGGGGAGCTGTTTTTT	CASSWTSGTTGELFF
TRBV6-5	TRBJ1-6	-	-	TGTGCCAGCAGGGGGCAAACCCCCCGGTCACCCCTCCACTTT	CASRGQTPRSPLHF
TRBV6-5	TRBJ2-4	-	-	TGTGCCAGCAGCCGCGGGGTTCAGACCAAAAACATTCAGTACTTC	CASSRGVQTKNIQYF
TRBV7-9	TRBJ2-2	-	-	TGTGCCAGCAGCCTCGGGACTCCTAACACCGGGGAGCTGTTTTTT	CASSLGTPNTGELFF
TRBV2	TRBJ2-1	-	-	TGTGCCAGCACTTCGTACGGTGAGCAGTTCTTC	CASTSYGEQFF
TRBV6-2/TRBV6-3	TRBJ2-1	TRBD1	-	TGTGCCAGCAGTAACCGGGACAGGACATACAATGAGCAGTTCTTC	CASSNRDRTYNEQFF
TRBV5-1	TRBJ2-7	-	few	TGCGCCAGCAGCTTGCTGCTAGCTAGTGAGCAGTACTTC	CASSLLLASEQYF
TRBV5-1	TRBJ1-1	-	-	TGCGCCAGCAGCCCCAATACCCGGGAGTACTCTGAAGCTTTCTTT	CASSPNTREYSEAFF
TRBV6-5	TRBJ2-1	TRBD2	-	TGTGCCAGCATCGGGGGGGTTCGTAGCTACAATGAGCAGTTCTTC	CASIGGVRSYNEQFF
TRBV6-2/TRBV6-3	TRBJ2-7	TRBD2	-	TGTGCCAGCAGTACAGCGGGGGGGCGAAGCGAGCAGTACTTC	CASSTAGGRSEQYF
TRBV6-1	TRBJ2-1	-	-	TGTGCCAGCAACCTAGACGCCTTCGGCTACAATGAGCAGTTCTTC	CASNLDAFGYNEQFF
TRBV10-3	TRBJ2-2	-	-	TGTGCCATCAGGGACCCGGGACAGAACACCGGGGAGCTGTTTTTT	CAIRDPGQNTGELFF
TRBV5-5	TRBJ2-7	-	-	TGTGCCAGCAGCCGGACAGACTACGAGCAGTACTTC	CASSRTDYEQYF
TRBV11-3	TRBJ1-3	-	-	TGTGCCAGCAGCGGCAGCTCTGGAAACACCATATATTTT	CASSGSSGNTIYF
TRBV5-6	TRBJ1-4	TRBD1	-	TGTGCCAGCACCACAAGGGACAGCGGGAATGAAAAACTGTTTTTT	CASTTRDSGNEKLFF
TRBV10-3	TRBJ2-2	-	-	TGTGCCATCAAATCGTACACCGGGGAGCTGTTTTTT	CAIKSYTGELFF
TRBV5-3	TRBJ2-7	TRBD2	-	TGTGCCAGAAGCTTGAGTGCGGGGGGACATACCTACGAGCAGTACTTC	CARSLSAGGHTYEQYF
TRBV9	TRBJ2-5	TRBD2	-	TGTGCCAGCACCCCCAGAGGAGGGCGGGGGGTCGAGGAGACCCAGTACTTC	CASTPRGGRGVEETQYF
TRBV5-4	TRBJ2-5	TRBD1	-	TGTGCCAGCAGCTTGAGGCTACAGGGGAAGGAGACCCAGTACTTC	CASSLRLQGKETQYF
TRBV28	TRBJ1-2	-	-	TGTGCCAGCAGTTTCATGGACAGCCTGTATGGCTACACCTTC	CASSFMDSLYGYTF
TRBV28	TRBJ1-1	TRBD1	-	TGTGCCAGCAGGGCCACAGGGGAGTGGACTGAAGCTTTCTTT	CASRATGEWTEAFF
TRBV7-2	TRBJ2-7	TRBD2	-	TGTGCCAGCAGCATCTACGGGACTAGCGGGGACCCTAGTCGGTACTTC	CASSIYGTSGDPSRYF
TRBV6-5	TRBJ1-4	-	once	TGTGCCAGCAGTTACCGGGGGACCTACCGGGAAAAACTGTTTTTT	CASSYRGTYREKLFF
TRBV7-6	TRBJ1-5	-	-	TGTGCCAGCAGCGCTACAGGGTTCCGCAATCAGCCCCAGCATTTT	CASSATGFRNQPQHF
TRBV9	TRBJ1-2	-	-	TGTGCCAGCAGCCCCCCGGGGGTGGGTGGCTACACCTTC	CASSPPGVGGYTF
TRBV19	TRBJ2-6	-	-	TGTGCCAGTAGTATAGTAACACCTGGGGCCAACGTCCTGACTTTC	CASSIVTPGANVLTF